This T cell receptor (beta chain) was sequenced for a study of beta chain features in type 1 diabetes. Turning to the study itself: No patient-donor differences in age, gender, total cells or subset yield. Whole-study results and caveats: For cells with high TCR expression, cDNA sequencing could yield over-representation.

The V end lost 5 bases, the J end lost 0 bases, and 10 bases lay between the germline ends. The CDR3 runs to 14 residues. Per germline, CDR1 MDHEN and CDR2 SYDVKM. The study reverse transcribed the entire isolated RNA, so it sequenced expressed TCRB transcripts. Some 3.6 million reads on average were seen across naive, central memory and regulatory T cell samples. The repertoire was sequenced with immunoSEQ multiplex PCR; TCRdb's copy has only in-frame clones and lacks some. Here the sample spans 120,000 to 150,000 clones, less than 8.5% being singletons. A CD45RO/CCR7/CD25/CD127/CD95/CD27 panel sorted naive, central memory, regulatory and stem cell-like memory CD4+ cells. Concerning this clone: Its antigen is undetermined.

Sequenced material: central memory CD4+ T cells from blood. The rearrangement uses TRBV28 and TRBJ1-1; possibly TRBD1 for D (5 bases). The source of this sequence is a woman aged 25 to 39 in good health. DNA for the CDR3: TGTGCCAGCAGTCCGGGACTTTTGAACACTGAAGCTTTCTTT. Translating it yields CASSPGLLNTEAFF. Full variable domain (rest looked up from reference TRBV28 and TRBJ1-1): DVKVTQSSRYLVKRTGEKVFLECVQDMDHENMFWYRQDPGLGLRLIYFSYDVKMKEKGDIPEGYSVSREKKERFSLILESASTNQTSMYLCASSPGLLNTEAFFGQGTRLTVV.